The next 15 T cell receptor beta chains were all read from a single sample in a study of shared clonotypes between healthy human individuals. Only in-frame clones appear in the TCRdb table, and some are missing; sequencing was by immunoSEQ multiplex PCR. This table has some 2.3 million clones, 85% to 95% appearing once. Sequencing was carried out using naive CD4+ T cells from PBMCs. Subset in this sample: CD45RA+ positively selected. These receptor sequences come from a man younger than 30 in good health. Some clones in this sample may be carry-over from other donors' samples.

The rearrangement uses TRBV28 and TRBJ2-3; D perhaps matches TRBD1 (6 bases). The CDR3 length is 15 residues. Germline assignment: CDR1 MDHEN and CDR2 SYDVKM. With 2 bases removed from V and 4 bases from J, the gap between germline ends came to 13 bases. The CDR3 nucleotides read TGTGCCAGCAGTTTAATAGGGGGTTACGCAGATACGCAGTATTTT. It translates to CASSLIGGYADTQYF.

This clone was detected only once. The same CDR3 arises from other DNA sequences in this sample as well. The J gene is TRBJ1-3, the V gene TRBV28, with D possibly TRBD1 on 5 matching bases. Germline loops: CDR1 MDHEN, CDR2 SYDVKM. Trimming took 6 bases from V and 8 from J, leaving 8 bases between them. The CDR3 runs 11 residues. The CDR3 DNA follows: TGTGCCAGCAGCCTCAGGGACACCATATATTTT. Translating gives CASSLRDTIYF. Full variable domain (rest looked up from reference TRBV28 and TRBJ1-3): DVKVTQSSRYLVKRTGEKVFLECVQDMDHENMFWYRQDPGLGLRLIYFSYDVKMKEKGDIPEGYSVSREKKERFSLILESASTNQTSMYLCASSLRDTIYFGEGSWLTVV.

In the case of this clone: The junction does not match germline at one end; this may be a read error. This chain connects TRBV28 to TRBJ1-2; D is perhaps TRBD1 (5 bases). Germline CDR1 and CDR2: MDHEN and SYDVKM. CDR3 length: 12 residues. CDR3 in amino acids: CASSSGTHSFSF. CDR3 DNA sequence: TGTGCCAGCAGTTCCGGGACCCACTCCTTCTCCTTC.

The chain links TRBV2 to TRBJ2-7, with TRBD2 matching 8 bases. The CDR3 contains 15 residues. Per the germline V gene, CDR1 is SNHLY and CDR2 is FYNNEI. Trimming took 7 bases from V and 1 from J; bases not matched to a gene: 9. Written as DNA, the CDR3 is TGTGCCAGCACCCCGGGGGGGGCGCTTTCCTACGAGCAGTACTTC. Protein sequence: CASTPGGALSYEQYF.

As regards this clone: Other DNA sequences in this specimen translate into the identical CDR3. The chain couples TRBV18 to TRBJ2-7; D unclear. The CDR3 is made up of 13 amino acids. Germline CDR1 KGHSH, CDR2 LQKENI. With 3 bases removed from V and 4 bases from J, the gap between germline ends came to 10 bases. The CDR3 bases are TGTGCCAGCTCACCCATTACCGGGTACGAGCAGTACTTC. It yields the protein CASSPITGYEQYF.

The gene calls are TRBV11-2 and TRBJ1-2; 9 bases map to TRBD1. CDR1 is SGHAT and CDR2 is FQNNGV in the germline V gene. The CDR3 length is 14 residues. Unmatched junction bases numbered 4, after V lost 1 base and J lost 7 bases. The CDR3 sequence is CASSLGGTGSGYTF. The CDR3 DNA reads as TGTGCCAGCAGCTTAGGCGGGACAGGGTCTGGCTACACCTTC. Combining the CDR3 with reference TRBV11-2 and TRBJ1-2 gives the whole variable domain EAGVAQSPRYKIIEKRQSVAFWCNPISGHATLYWYQQILGQGPKLLIQFQNNGVVDDSQLPKDRFSAERLKGVDSTLKIQPAKLEDSAVYLCASSLGGTGSGYTFGSGTRLTVV.

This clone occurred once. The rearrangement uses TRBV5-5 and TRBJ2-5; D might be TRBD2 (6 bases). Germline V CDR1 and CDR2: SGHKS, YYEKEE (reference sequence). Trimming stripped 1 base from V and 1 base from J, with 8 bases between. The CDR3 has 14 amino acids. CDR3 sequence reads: CASSLWEAQETQYF. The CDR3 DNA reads TGTGCCAGCAGCTTGTGGGAGGCCCAAGAGACCCAGTACTTC.

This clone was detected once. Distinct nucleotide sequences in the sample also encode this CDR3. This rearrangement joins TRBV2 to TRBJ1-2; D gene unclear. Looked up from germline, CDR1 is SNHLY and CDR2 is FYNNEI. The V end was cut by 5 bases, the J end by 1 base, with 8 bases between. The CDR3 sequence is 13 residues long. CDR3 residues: CASSTESNYGYTF. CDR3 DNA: TGTGCCAGCAGTACGGAGAGTAACTATGGCTACACCTTC.

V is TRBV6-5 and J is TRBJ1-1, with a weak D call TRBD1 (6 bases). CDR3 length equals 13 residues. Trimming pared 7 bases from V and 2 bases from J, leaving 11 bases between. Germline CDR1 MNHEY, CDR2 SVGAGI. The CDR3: CASTDRLNTEAFF. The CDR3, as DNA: TGTGCCAGCACCGACAGGTTAAACACTGAAGCTTTCTTT.

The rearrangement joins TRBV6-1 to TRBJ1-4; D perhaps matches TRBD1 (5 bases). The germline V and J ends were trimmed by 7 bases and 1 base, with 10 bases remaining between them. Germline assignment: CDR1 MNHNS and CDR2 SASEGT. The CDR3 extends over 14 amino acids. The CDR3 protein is CASNRQGTNEKLFF. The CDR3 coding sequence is TGTGCCAGCAACCGTCAGGGAACTAATGAAAAACTGTTTTTT.

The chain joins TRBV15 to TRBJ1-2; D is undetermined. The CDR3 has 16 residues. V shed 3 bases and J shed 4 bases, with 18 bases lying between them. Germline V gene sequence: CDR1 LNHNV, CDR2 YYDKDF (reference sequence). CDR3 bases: TGTGCCACCAGCAGGTCCCTGGCCGGGGTCGGCTATGGCTACACCTTC. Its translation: CATSRSLAGVGYGYTF.

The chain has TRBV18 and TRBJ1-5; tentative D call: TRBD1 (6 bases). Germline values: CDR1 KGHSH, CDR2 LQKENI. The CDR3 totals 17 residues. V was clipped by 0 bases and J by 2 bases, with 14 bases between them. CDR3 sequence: CASSPPGGGLGNQPQHF. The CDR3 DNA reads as TGTGCCAGCTCACCACCGGGCGGGGGGCTGGGCAATCAGCCCCAGCATTTT.

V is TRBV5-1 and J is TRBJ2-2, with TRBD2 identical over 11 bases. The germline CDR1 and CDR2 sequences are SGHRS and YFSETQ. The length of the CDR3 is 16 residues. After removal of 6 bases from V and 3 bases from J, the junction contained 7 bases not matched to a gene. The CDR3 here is CASTLLAGDYTGELFF. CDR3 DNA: TGCGCCAGCACCCTACTAGCGGGAGATTACACCGGGGAGCTGTTTTTT.

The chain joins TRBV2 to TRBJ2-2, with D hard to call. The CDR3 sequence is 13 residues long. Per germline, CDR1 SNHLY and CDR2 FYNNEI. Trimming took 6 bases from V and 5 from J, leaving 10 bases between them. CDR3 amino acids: CASRATRTGELFF. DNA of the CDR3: TGTGCCAGCAGGGCGACCCGAACCGGGGAGCTGTTTTTT.

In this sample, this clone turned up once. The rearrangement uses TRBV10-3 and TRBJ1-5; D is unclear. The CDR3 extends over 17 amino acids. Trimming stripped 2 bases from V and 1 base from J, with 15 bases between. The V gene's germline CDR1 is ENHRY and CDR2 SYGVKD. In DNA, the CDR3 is TGTGCCATCAGTGAGCCGCGCGGCAGAAAAAGCAATCAGCCCCAGCATTTT. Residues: CAISEPRGRKSNQPQHF.